These 10 T cell receptor beta chains were sequenced from one sample in a study of Ad26.COV2.S vaccination and SARS-CoV-2 variants. Specified treatment: around 19 received Ad26.COV2.S at low or high dose, single or two shots; 5 received placebo; per-sample allocation not given. Collection of the samples took place on day 63 after the first injection of vaccine or placebo. The method was immunoSEQ multiplex PCR; TCRdb's version includes in-frame clones alone and lacks a portion of them. The table has about 680,000 clones, 89% seen once. The sequenced sample was peripheral blood, obtained in a trial of Ad26.COV2.S vaccine versus placebo. These receptors all stem from a person between 18 and 60 years old who received the Ad26.COV2.S COVID-19 vaccine or a placebo.

The genes are TRBV4-2 and TRBJ2-2; TRBD1 aligns across 8 bases. Germline-derived CDR1 and CDR2 are LGHNA and YNFKEQ. V shed 0 bases, J shed 5 bases, and the junction held 5 bases outside the gene matches. The CDR3 has 16 amino acids. The CDR3 sequence: CASSQETGGRTGELFF. In DNA form, the CDR3 reads TGTGCCAGCAGCCAAGAAACAGGGGGACGAACCGGGGAGCTGTTTTTT.

The chain is built from TRBV19 and TRBJ1-5; TRBD1 is a possible D gene (5 bases). The CDR3 runs 15 residues. Looked up from germline, CDR1 is LNHDA and CDR2 is SQIVND (reference sequence). The CDR3 bases are TGTGCTCCTCTCAGGGAAAATCGAAGCAATCAGCCCCAGCATTTT. Translated, it gives CAPLRENRSNQPQHF.

The rearrangement links TRBV30 to TRBJ2-2; weak D call: TRBD2 (5 bases). With 3 bases removed from V and 4 bases from J, the gap between germline ends came to 12 bases. Germline V gene lookup returns CDR1 GTSNPN and CDR2 SVGIG (reference sequence). The CDR3 runs 14 residues. The CDR3 DNA is TGTGCCTGGAGCCTTGGGCGGGCCACCGGGGAGCTGTTTTTT. It encodes CAWSLGRATGELFF.

This chain uses TRBV7-9 with TRBJ2-7; D not certain. Deletions cut 5 bases from V and 5 bases from J, with 19 bases between. The CDR3 spans 15 residues. CDR1 is SEHNR and CDR2 is FQNEAQ in the germline V gene (reference sequence). This CDR3 is CASSLRPRPDHEQYF. Written as DNA, the CDR3 is TGTGCCAGCAGCCTAAGGCCCCGACCGGACCACGAGCAGTACTTC.

The chain is built from TRBV24-1 and TRBJ2-2, with D possibly TRBD1 on 5 matching bases. Per the germline V gene, CDR1 is KGHDR and CDR2 is SFDVKD. This CDR3 is 15 amino acids long. The V end lost 5 bases, the J end lost 4 bases, and 13 bases lay between the germline ends. CDR3 DNA: TGTGCCACCAGTGCACCTACAGGTTCCACCGGGGAGCTGTTTTTT. Translating gives CATSAPTGSTGELFF.

The V gene is TRBV18, the J gene TRBJ2-7; the match to TRBD1 covers 9 bases. Germline CDR1 reads KGHSH; CDR2 reads LQKENI. Trimming took 3 bases from V and 4 from J; bases not matched to a gene: 7. The CDR3 is 15 amino acids. The CDR3 DNA sequence: TGTGCCAGCTCACCCACGGACAGGGGCGTTTACGAGCAGTACTTC. Its protein product is CASSPTDRGVYEQYF.

The chain uses TRBV7-2 and TRBJ1-4, with D hard to call. CDR3 size: 15 residues. Germline V lookup: CDR1 SGHTA, CDR2 FQGNSA. V dropped 1 base and J dropped 5 bases, with 11 bases sitting between them. CDR3 protein: CASSLVPGFNEKLFF. DNA of the CDR3: TGTGCCAGCAGCTTAGTGCCCGGTTTCAATGAAAAACTGTTTTTT.

This rearrangement joins TRBV5-1 to TRBJ2-2, with TRBD1 matching over 7 bases. With 5 bases clipped from V and 0 bases from J, the junction kept 7 bases outside the gene matches. The CDR3 runs 16 residues. Looked up from germline, CDR1 is SGHRS and CDR2 is YFSETQ. In DNA form, the CDR3 reads TGCGCCAGCAGTCCCACAGGGGTCGCGAACACCGGGGAGCTGTTTTTT. Its translation: CASSPTGVANTGELFF. The full variable domain, its missing parts supplied by reference TRBV5-1 and TRBJ2-2, is KAGVTQTPRYLIKTRGQQVTLSCSPISGHRSVSWYQQTPGQGLQFLFEYFSETQRNKGNFPGRFSGRQFSNSRSEMNVSTLELGDSALYLCASSPTGVANTGELFFGEGSRLTVL.

The rearrangement uses TRBV20-1 and TRBJ2-1; 7 bases map to TRBD1. The CDR3 consists of 15 residues. V dropped 3 bases and J dropped 6; count of bases not matched to a gene: 11. Per germline, CDR1 DFQATT and CDR2 SNEGSKA (reference sequence). CDR3 DNA sequence: TGCAGTGCTAGTTCAAACAGGGGATTTTTCAATGAGCAGTTCTTC. Its translation is CSASSNRGFFNEQFF.

The chain has TRBV29-1 and TRBJ2-3; D gene uncertain. This CDR3 region has 11 residues. The V gene's germline CDR1 is SQVTM and CDR2 ANQGSEA. The ends were cut back, 5 bases at V and 4 bases at J, with 7 bases in the middle. The chain's CDR3 is CSVSSADTQYF. The CDR3, as DNA: TGCAGCGTTTCGAGCGCAGATACGCAGTATTTT.